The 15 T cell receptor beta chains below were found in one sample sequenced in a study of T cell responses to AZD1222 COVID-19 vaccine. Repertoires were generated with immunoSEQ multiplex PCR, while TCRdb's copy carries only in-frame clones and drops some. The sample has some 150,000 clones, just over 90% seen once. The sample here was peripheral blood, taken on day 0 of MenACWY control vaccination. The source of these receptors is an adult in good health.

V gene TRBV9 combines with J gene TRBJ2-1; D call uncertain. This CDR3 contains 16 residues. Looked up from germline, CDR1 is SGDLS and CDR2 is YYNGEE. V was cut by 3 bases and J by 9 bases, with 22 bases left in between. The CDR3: CASSANPQTGLGEQFF. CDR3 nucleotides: TGTGCCAGCAGCGCCAACCCCCAGACCGGGCTCGGTGAGCAGTTCTTC.

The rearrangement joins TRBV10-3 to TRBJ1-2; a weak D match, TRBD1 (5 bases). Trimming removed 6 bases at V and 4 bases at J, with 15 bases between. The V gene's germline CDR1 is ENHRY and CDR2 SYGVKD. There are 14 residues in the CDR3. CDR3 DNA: TGTGCCATCAGCAACTCAGGGCTGGGCTATGGCTACACCTTC. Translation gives CAISNSGLGYGYTF.

The CDR3 sequence: CASSPPGQVRDTQYF. CDR3 DNA sequence: TGTGCCAGCAGCCCGCCCGGACAGGTTCGAGATACGCAGTATTTT. The chain links TRBV3-1 (or the pseudogene TRBV3-2) to TRBJ2-3; 7 positions agree with TRBD1. The CDR3 has 15 amino acids. Losses at the gene ends were 4 bases for V and 5 bases for J; bases not matched to a gene: 9. Germline V lookup: CDR1 LGHDT, CDR2 YNNKEL (reference sequence).

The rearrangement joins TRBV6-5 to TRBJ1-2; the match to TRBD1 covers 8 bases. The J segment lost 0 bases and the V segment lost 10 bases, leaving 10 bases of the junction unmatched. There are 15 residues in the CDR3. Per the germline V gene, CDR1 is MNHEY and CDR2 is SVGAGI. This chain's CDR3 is CATRTGSVANYGYTF. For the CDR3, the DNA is TGTGCCACGAGGACAGGGTCGGTAGCTAACTATGGCTACACCTTC.

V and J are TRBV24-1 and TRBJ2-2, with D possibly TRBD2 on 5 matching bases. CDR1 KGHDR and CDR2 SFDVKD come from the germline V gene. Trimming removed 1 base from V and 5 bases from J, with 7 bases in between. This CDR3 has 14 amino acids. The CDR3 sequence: CATSDFTGTGELFF. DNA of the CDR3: TGTGCCACCAGTGATTTCACGGGAACCGGGGAGCTGTTTTTT.

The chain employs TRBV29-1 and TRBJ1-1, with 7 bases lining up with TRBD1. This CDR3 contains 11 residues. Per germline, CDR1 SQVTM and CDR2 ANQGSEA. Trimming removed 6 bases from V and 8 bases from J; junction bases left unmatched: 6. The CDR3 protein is CSVSRTGEAFF. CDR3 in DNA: TGCAGCGTATCTCGGACAGGCGAAGCTTTCTTT.

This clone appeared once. The CDR3 DNA reads TGTGCCAGCAGTTTATCAGGGGTGAACACCGGGGAGCTGTTTTTT. It translates to CASSLSGVNTGELFF. This rearrangement joins TRBV28 to TRBJ2-2; D possibly corresponds to TRBD1 (6 bases). The CDR3 loop spans 15 amino acids. Looked up from germline, CDR1 is MDHEN and CDR2 is SYDVKM. Trimming shortened V by 1 base and J by 1 base, and 7 bases separated the two germline ends. Full variable domain (outside the CDR3, taken from reference TRBV28 and TRBJ2-2): DVKVTQSSRYLVKRTGEKVFLECVQDMDHENMFWYRQDPGLGLRLIYFSYDVKMKEKGDIPEGYSVSREKKERFSLILESASTNQTSMYLCASSLSGVNTGELFFGEGSRLTVL.

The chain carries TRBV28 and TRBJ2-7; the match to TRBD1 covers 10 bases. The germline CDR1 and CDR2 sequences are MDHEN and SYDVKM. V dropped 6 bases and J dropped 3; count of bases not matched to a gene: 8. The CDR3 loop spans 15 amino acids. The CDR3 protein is CASSNRDRGFYEQYF. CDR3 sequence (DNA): TGTGCCAGCAGCAACCGGGACAGGGGATTCTACGAGCAGTACTTC.

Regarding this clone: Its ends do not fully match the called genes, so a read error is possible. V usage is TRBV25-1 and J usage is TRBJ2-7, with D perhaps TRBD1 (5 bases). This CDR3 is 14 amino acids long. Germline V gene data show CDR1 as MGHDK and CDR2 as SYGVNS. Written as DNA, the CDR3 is TGTGCCGGCAGGGCGACCGTACCCACCTACGAGCAGTACTTC. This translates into CAGRATVPTYEQYF.

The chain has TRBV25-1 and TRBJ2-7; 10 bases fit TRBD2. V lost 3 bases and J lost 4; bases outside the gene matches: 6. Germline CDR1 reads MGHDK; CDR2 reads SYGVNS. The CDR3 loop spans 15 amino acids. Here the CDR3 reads CASSDPSGSTYEQYF. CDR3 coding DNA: TGTGCCAGCAGTGACCCTAGCGGGAGTACTTACGAGCAGTACTTC.

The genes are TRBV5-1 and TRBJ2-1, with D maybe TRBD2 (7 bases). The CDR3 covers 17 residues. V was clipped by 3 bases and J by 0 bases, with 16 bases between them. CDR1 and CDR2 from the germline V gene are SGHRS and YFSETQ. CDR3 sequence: CASSYRAGASSYNEQFF. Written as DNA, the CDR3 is TGCGCCAGCAGCTACCGGGCGGGGGCAAGCTCCTACAATGAGCAGTTCTTC.

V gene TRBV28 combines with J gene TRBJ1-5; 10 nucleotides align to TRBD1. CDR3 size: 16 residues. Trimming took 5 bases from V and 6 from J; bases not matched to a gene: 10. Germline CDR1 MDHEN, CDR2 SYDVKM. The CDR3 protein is CASSTRGQGDLQPQHF. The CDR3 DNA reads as TGTGCCAGCAGTACCAGAGGACAGGGGGATCTTCAGCCCCAGCATTTT. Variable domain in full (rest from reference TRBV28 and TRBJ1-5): DVKVTQSSRYLVKRTGEKVFLECVQDMDHENMFWYRQDPGLGLRLIYFSYDVKMKEKGDIPEGYSVSREKKERFSLILESASTNQTSMYLCASSTRGQGDLQPQHFGDGTRLSIL.

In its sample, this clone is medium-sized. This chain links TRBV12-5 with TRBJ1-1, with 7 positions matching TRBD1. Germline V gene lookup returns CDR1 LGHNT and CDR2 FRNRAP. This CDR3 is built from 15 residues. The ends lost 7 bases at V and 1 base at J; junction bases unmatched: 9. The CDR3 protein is CASARGAMENTEAFF. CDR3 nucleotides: TGTGCTAGTGCCAGGGGGGCCATGGAGAACACTGAAGCTTTCTTT.

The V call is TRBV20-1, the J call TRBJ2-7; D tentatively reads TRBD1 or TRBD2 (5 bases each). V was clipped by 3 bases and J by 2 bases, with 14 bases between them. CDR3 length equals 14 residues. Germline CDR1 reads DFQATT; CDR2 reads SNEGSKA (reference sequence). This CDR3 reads CSASLRDGPYEQYF. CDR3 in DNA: TGCAGTGCTAGTCTCCGGGACGGTCCCTACGAGCAGTACTTC.

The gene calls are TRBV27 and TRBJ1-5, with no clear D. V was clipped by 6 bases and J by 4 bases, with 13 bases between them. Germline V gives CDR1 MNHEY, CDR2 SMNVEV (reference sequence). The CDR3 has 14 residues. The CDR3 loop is CASRRRGSNQPQHF. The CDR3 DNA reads TGTGCCAGCAGACGACGGGGTTCAAATCAGCCCCAGCATTTT.